Listed below are T cell receptor beta chains from one sample, sequenced in a study of blood T cell repertoires in COVID-19. TCRdb's copy holds only in-frame clones and misses some; the assay was immunoSEQ multiplex PCR. Of roughly 200,000 clones in the sample, about 78% are singletons; the top ten hold more than 6.5%. Sequenced: peripheral blood. The source is a woman between 50 and 59 years old with active or convalescent COVID-19. Each CDR3 is given with its conserved first and last residue. The D gene is left open where the match is weak. Where a row states a size, it is once, few, many or the class of an expanded clone; other rows omit it.

DNA | CDR3 | J | size | V | length | D
TGCAGTGCTAGTAGGGGCAGGGATCAGCCCCAGCATTTT | CSASRGRDQPQHF | TRBJ1-5 | - | TRBV20-1 | 13 | -
TGTGCCAGCCCAGCAAAAGCGACAGGGGTTGTCCATGAGCAGTTCTTC | CASPAKATGVVHEQFF | TRBJ2-1 | - | TRBV21-1 | 16 | -
TGTGCCAGCAGCTTGGACGTAGGCGGAGACTCACCCCTCCACTTT | CASSLDVGGDSPLHF | TRBJ1-6 | - | TRBV5-4 | 15 | -
TGTGCCAGTAGTAGTCGCGGGGCCCCCTTCGCAGATACGCAGTATTTT | CASSSRGAPFADTQYF | TRBJ2-3 | - | TRBV19 | 16 | -
TGTGCCAGCAGTGAATTCGCGGGGGTCAATCAGCCCCAGCATTTT | CASSEFAGVNQPQHF | TRBJ1-5 | - | TRBV25-1 | 15 | -
TGTGCCAGTAGTTCCCGGGACAGGTACTACAATGAGCAGTTCTTC | CASSSRDRYYNEQFF | TRBJ2-1 | few | TRBV19 | 15 | TRBD1
TGCAGCGTAATGACAGGGGCTGGAAACACCATATATTTT | CSVMTGAGNTIYF | TRBJ1-3 | few | TRBV29-1 | 13 | TRBD1
TGTGCCTGGAGTGTCCGGGGAGACACTGAAGCTTTCTTT | CAWSVRGDTEAFF | TRBJ1-1 | - | TRBV30 | 13 | -
TGCGCCAGCAGCTTGGTTGGGACTAGGGACGAGCAGTACTTC | CASSLVGTRDEQYF | TRBJ2-7 | - | TRBV5-1 | 14 | TRBD2
TGTGCCAGCTCACCACAAGGGGGCGCCGGTGAAAAACTGTTTTTT | CASSPQGGAGEKLFF | TRBJ1-4 | - | TRBV18 | 15 | TRBD1
TGTGCCAGCAGCGTAGCTACGGGAGGGGTTATCAACGAGCAGTACTTC | CASSVATGGVINEQYF | TRBJ2-7 | - | TRBV9 | 16 | TRBD2
TGTGCCAGCAGCTTAGACCGTTTACGGCGGGGAGCCTCCGGGCGGGACATTCAGTACTTC | CASSLDRLRRGASGRDIQYF | TRBJ2-4 | - | TRBV11-2 | 20 | -
TGTGCCAGCAGCTTAGAGGTCTTGTACGGGGTTGACACCGGGGAGCTGTTTTTT | CASSLEVLYGVDTGELFF | TRBJ2-2 | - | TRBV11-3 | 18 | -
TGTGCCAGCAGCCCCAATACAGGGGGCGCGGAGACCCAGTACTTC | CASSPNTGGAETQYF | TRBJ2-5 | - | TRBV7-9 | 15 | TRBD1
TGTGCCAGCAGCCCCATCGGGGGAGACACCGGGGAGCTGTTTTTT | CASSPIGGDTGELFF | TRBJ2-2 | - | TRBV9 | 15 | -
TGTGCCAGCTCACCACAGAGCCAAGAGACCCAGTACTTC | CASSPQSQETQYF | TRBJ2-5 | - | TRBV18 | 13 | -
TGTGCCTGGAGTGTACCCCTAGACAGGGTGCTTGAAGCTTTCTTT | CAWSVPLDRVLEAFF | TRBJ1-1 | - | TRBV30 | 15 | TRBD1
TGCAGTGCTGCCCGGACTAGCGAGCAGTACTTC | CSAARTSEQYF | TRBJ2-7 | - | TRBV20-1 | 11 | TRBD2
TGTGCCAGCAGGAAGGAGGGTCCCTACGAGCAGTACTTC | CASRKEGPYEQYF | TRBJ2-7 | - | TRBV2 | 13 | -
TGTGCCAGCAGTTACTGGGAGGAATTCACAGATACGCAGTATTTT | CASSYWEEFTDTQYF | TRBJ2-3 | - | TRBV6-2/TRBV6-3 | 15 | -
TGTGCCAGCAGCCCCCGACAGGGTGCCTATGGCTACACCTTC | CASSPRQGAYGYTF | TRBJ1-2 | - | TRBV7-2 | 14 | TRBD1
TGTGCCAGTAGGGGCATACCCCTAAATCAGCCCCAGCATTTT | CASRGIPLNQPQHF | TRBJ1-5 | - | TRBV19 | 14 | -
TGTGCCAGCAGCCCCTCTTCAGGAAATAGCAATCAGCCCCAGCATTTT | CASSPSSGNSNQPQHF | TRBJ1-5 | - | TRBV7-9 | 16 | -
TGTGCCAGTAGTATCTTCGACAGCTCTGGAAACACCATATATTTT | CASSIFDSSGNTIYF | TRBJ1-3 | - | TRBV19 | 15 | -
TGTGCCAGCAGCCCCGGGACAGGGTCTGAAAAACTGTTTTTT | CASSPGTGSEKLFF | TRBJ1-4 | once | TRBV28 | 14 | TRBD1
TGCAGCGTTGAGGGGGGTTGGACTGAAGCTTTCTTT | CSVEGGWTEAFF | TRBJ1-1 | - | TRBV29-1 | 12 | -
TGCGCCAGCAGCTTGGCGGGGACAGCTGGAAACACCATATATTTT | CASSLAGTAGNTIYF | TRBJ1-3 | - | TRBV5-1 | 15 | TRBD1
TGTGCCAGCATCCAGACAGGCTATAGCAATCAGCCCCAGCATTTT | CASIQTGYSNQPQHF | TRBJ1-5 | - | TRBV5-8 | 15 | -
TGTGCCAGCAGCTTAGGACGGGTAGAAAAACTGTTTTTT | CASSLGRVEKLFF | TRBJ1-4 | - | TRBV7-2 | 13 | -
TGCGCCAGCAGCCAAGAGGGCAGGAGCACAGATACGCAGTATTTT | CASSQEGRSTDTQYF | TRBJ2-3 | - | TRBV4-3 | 15 | -
TGTGCCAGCAGGGGGGCGCGGCAGGCTAGCTCCTATAATTCACCCCTCCACTTT | CASRGARQASSYNSPLHF | TRBJ1-6 | few | TRBV28 | 18 | -